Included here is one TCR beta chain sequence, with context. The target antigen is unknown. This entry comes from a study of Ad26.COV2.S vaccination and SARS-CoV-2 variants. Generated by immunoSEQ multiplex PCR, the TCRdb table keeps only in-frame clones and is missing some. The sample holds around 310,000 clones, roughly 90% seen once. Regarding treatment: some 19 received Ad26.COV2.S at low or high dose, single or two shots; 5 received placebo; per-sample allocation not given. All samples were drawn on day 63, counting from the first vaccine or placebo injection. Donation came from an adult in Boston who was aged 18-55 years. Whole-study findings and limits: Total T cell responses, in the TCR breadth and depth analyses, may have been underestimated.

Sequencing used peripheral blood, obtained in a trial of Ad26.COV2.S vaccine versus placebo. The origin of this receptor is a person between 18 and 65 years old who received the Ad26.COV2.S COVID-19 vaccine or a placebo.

The CDR3 DNA is TGTGCCAGCAGTCCTTCTCTAACCGGGGAGCTGTTTTTT. Its translation is CASSPSLTGELFF. The chain is built from TRBV12-3 or TRBV12-4 and TRBJ2-2; D is unclear. The CDR3 sequence is 13 residues long. The ends were cut back, 5 bases at V and 5 bases at J, with 9 bases in the middle.